Below are 26 T cell receptor beta chains sequenced from a single sample in a study of control samples from healthy donors and cancer patients. Produced via immunoSEQ multiplex PCR; TCRdb's table is partial and in-frame only. The sample holds around 150,000 clones, over 85% seen once. Material for sequencing was blood. The receptors here all came from a woman aged 40 to 49 in good health.

This clone was counted a single time. The chain is built from TRBV4-3 and TRBJ1-1; D unclear. Germline CDR1 and CDR2: LGHNA and YSLEER. With 0 bases removed from V and 2 bases from J, the gap between germline ends came to 13 bases. CDR3 length: 16 residues. CDR3 coding DNA: TGCGCCAGCAGCCAAGATCGTGTGCGTCCTAACACTGAAGCTTTCTTT. This encodes CASSQDRVRPNTEAFF.

The CDR3 bases are TGTGCCAGCAGCGCACAGGGGGCTTGGATTGGCTACACCTTC. Amino acids: CASSAQGAWIGYTF. The J gene is TRBJ1-2, the V gene TRBV3-1 (or the pseudogene TRBV3-2); the match to TRBD1 covers 9 bases. J lost 7 bases, V lost 5 bases, and 8 bases had no gene match. Germline V gene data show CDR1 as LGHDT and CDR2 as YNNKEL (reference sequence). This CDR3 has 14 amino acids.

This chain uses TRBV7-9 with TRBJ2-2; no firm D call. The V end lost 2 bases, the J end lost 4 bases, and 14 bases lay between the germline ends. This CDR3 has 16 amino acids. CDR1 and CDR2 (germline): SEHNR, FQNEAQ (reference sequence). The chain's CDR3 is CASSLTRDWSTGELFF. The CDR3 region has the DNA TGTGCCAGCAGCTTAACTCGCGATTGGAGCACCGGGGAGCTGTTTTTT.

This chain joins TRBV25-1 and TRBJ1-5; unclear D gene. This CDR3 spans 14 amino acids. The V end lost 1 base, the J end lost 7 bases, and 11 bases lay between the germline ends. Germline V gene data show CDR1 as MGHDK and CDR2 as SYGVNS. The DNA of the CDR3 is TGTGCCAGCAGTGAATTAGAAGGAGGGCAGCCCCAGCATTTT. Translated: CASSELEGGQPQHF.

This chain links TRBV5-1 with TRBJ2-7; 9 bases fit TRBD2. Germline CDR1 SGHRS, CDR2 YFSETQ. The CDR3 is 15 amino acids. Trimming removed 4 bases from V and 0 bases from J; junction bases left unmatched: 5. As DNA, the CDR3 is TGCGCCAGCAGCCAGACTAGCGGTCTCTCCTACGAGCAGTACTTC. It encodes CASSQTSGLSYEQYF.

This sequence joins TRBV7-2 and TRBJ1-5, with D maybe TRBD1 (5 bases). V was clipped by 2 bases and J by 5 bases, with 13 bases between them. The CDR3 is 15 residues long. Germline-derived CDR1 and CDR2 are SGHTA and FQGNSA. The CDR3 DNA reads TGTGCCAGCAGCTTATTTACAGGCCGGGATCAGCCCCAGCATTTT. It specifies CASSLFTGRDQPQHF.

The gene calls are TRBV7-9 and TRBJ1-1; D unclear. Germline assignment: CDR1 SEHNR and CDR2 FQNEAQ (reference sequence). This CDR3 is 13 amino acids long. Trimming stripped 2 bases from V and 1 base from J, with 5 bases between. The CDR3 nucleotides read TGTGCCAGCAGCTTACCCGAGAACACTGAAGCTTTCTTT. Encoded protein: CASSLPENTEAFF.

This rearrangement joins TRBV27 to TRBJ1-3; tentative D call: TRBD1 (5 bases). The CDR3 extends over 16 amino acids. Germline V gene sequence: CDR1 MNHEY, CDR2 SMNVEV (reference sequence). V lost 5 bases and J lost 5, with 19 bases in between. The CDR3 DNA follows: TGTGCCAGCAGTGCGGGTGGCGGGGGAGGCAGAAACACCATATATTTT. It is translated as CASSAGGGGGRNTIYF.

The chain combines TRBV5-1 with TRBJ2-7, with D maybe TRBD2 (6 bases). This CDR3 comprises 14 residues. From germline, CDR1 is SGHRS and CDR2 YFSETQ. V was pared by 1 base and J by 6 bases, with 14 bases between. The CDR3 sequence is CASSLNAGLGEQYF. In DNA, the CDR3 is TGCGCCAGCAGCTTGAATGCGGGACTCGGCGAGCAGTACTTC.

The J gene is TRBJ2-5, the V gene TRBV6-2 or TRBV6-3; D is perhaps TRBD1 (6 bases). CDR1 and CDR2 from the germline V gene are MNHEY and SVGEGT. Trimming pared 4 bases from V and 4 bases from J, leaving 25 bases between. CDR3 size: 18 residues. CDR3 sequence reads: CASSSTGSTTGGSETQYF. In DNA form, the CDR3 reads TGTGCCAGCAGTTCCACTGGCAGTACGACAGGCGGGTCAGAGACCCAGTACTTC.

V is TRBV6-5 and J is TRBJ2-7; D is uncertain. V was shortened by 4 bases and J by 5 bases, with 6 bases between the two germline ends. CDR3 length: 11 residues. Looked up from germline, CDR1 is MNHEY and CDR2 is SVGAGI. Here the CDR3 DNA reads TGTGCCAGCAGTTCGATTCACGAGCAGTACTTC. As protein: CASSSIHEQYF.

This chain uses TRBV18 with TRBJ2-1, with TRBD2 matching 14 bases. The CDR3 is made up of 15 amino acids. Losses at the gene ends were 3 bases for V and 9 bases for J; bases not matched to a gene: 4. Germline loops: CDR1 KGHSH, CDR2 LQKENI. CDR3 DNA: TGTGCCAGCTCACCTGGACTAGCGGGGGGAAGTGAGCAGTTCTTC. Encoded protein: CASSPGLAGGSEQFF.

This chain links TRBV19 with TRBJ1-1; D is possibly TRBD1 (5 bases). V lost 3 bases, J lost 4 bases, and 15 bases lay in between. Germline CDR1 reads LNHDA; CDR2 reads SQIVND (reference sequence). The CDR3 loop spans 15 amino acids. The CDR3 sequence is CASSIGNQGATEAFF. DNA of the CDR3: TGTGCCAGTAGTATTGGTAACCAAGGGGCCACTGAAGCTTTCTTT.

This rearrangement joins TRBV7-2 to TRBJ2-2, with D possibly being TRBD1 or TRBD2 (5 bases each). The germline CDR1 and CDR2 sequences are SGHTA and FQGNSA. CDR3 length: 14 amino acids. The V end was cut by 1 base, the J end by 6 bases, with 9 bases between. CDR3 nucleotide sequence: TGTGCCAGCAGCTTAGGGGGACGTCCCGGGGAGCTGTTTTTT. Its protein is CASSLGGRPGELFF.

The chain carries TRBV24-1 and TRBJ2-1; D gene unclear. CDR3 size: 13 residues. From germline, CDR1 is KGHDR and CDR2 SFDVKD. Trimming removed 4 bases from V and 13 bases from J, with 16 bases in between. In nucleotides, the CDR3 is TGTGCCACCAGTGAAGTCAGTGGTTCGCGTCAGTTCTTC. Amino acids: CATSEVSGSRQFF.

The CDR3 is CASREQGARTGNTIYF. In DNA form, the CDR3 reads TGTGCCAGCAGGGAACAGGGGGCTCGGACTGGAAACACCATATATTTT. This chain joins TRBV27 and TRBJ1-3, with 9 bases aligning to TRBD1. The CDR3 length is 16 residues. The V segment lost 6 bases and the J segment 2 bases; nucleotides outside the gene matches: 8. Germline lookup yields CDR1 MNHEY and CDR2 SMNVEV (reference sequence).

This chain joins TRBV29-1 and TRBJ1-1; D uncertain. The germline V gene has CDR1 SQVTM and CDR2 ANQGSEA. The CDR3 sequence is 13 residues long. Trimming cost V 4 bases and J 1 base, with 10 bases left between them. CDR3 nucleotide sequence: TGCAGCGTTGTTGAGGCTCAGAACACTGAAGCTTTCTTT. It translates to CSVVEAQNTEAFF.

The V and J genes are TRBV4-2 and TRBJ1-2; D is unclear. The CDR3 has 13 residues. The germline gives CDR1 LGHNA, CDR2 YNFKEQ. The V gene lost 0 bases and the J gene lost 10 bases, with 12 bases spanning the gap. CDR3 coding DNA: TGTGCCAGCAGCCAAGATCTGGTCTCGTACTACACCTTC. It specifies CASSQDLVSYYTF.

In the case of this clone: The same CDR3 can be traced to other DNA sequences in this sample. The rearrangement uses TRBV5-1 and TRBJ1-2; no clear D. Germline V gene lookup returns CDR1 SGHRS and CDR2 YFSETQ. V was clipped by 4 bases and J by 0 bases, with 13 bases between them. The CDR3 totals 15 residues. This CDR3 reads CASSLGGSANYGYTF. Written as DNA, the CDR3 is TGCGCCAGCAGCCTGGGAGGGTCGGCTAACTATGGCTACACCTTC.

The genes are TRBV19 and TRBJ2-1, with TRBD2 matching over 7 bases. Per germline, CDR1 LNHDA and CDR2 SQIVND (reference sequence). CDR3 length: 15 amino acids. V lost 3 bases to trimming and J lost 2 bases; unmatched junction nucleotides: 4. CDR3 coding DNA: TGTGCCAGTAGTATCCTCCGGGGGGCCTACAATGAGCAGTTCTTC. Translating it yields CASSILRGAYNEQFF.

The rearrangement uses TRBV5-4 and TRBJ2-5; the D gene is possibly TRBD1 (5 bases). Germline CDR1 SGHNT, CDR2 YYREEE (reference sequence). The V and J ends lost 4 bases and 4 bases respectively, with 11 bases between them. The CDR3 has 13 amino acids. CDR3 sequence (DNA): TGTGCCAGCAGCCCCGTGGGGCTAGAGACCCAGTACTTC. Encoded protein: CASSPVGLETQYF.

This chain links TRBV6-1 with TRBJ1-5; the D is unclear. The germline gives CDR1 MNHNS, CDR2 SASEGT. V lost 4 bases and J 0 bases, leaving 13 bases between the germline ends. This CDR3 has 16 amino acids. CDR3 residues: CASSVIGPFSNQPQHF. CDR3 DNA: TGTGCCAGCAGTGTAATTGGACCGTTTAGCAATCAGCCCCAGCATTTT.

The chain couples TRBV5-6 to TRBJ2-5; 7 nucleotides line up with TRBD1. Germline V CDR1 and CDR2: SGHDT, YYEEEE. Unmatched junction bases numbered 11, after V lost 4 bases and J lost 5 bases. The CDR3 covers 15 residues. CDR3 amino acids: CASSPPPGGIETQYF. CDR3 nucleotides: TGTGCCAGCAGCCCCCCCCCAGGGGGTATCGAGACCCAGTACTTC.

The J gene is TRBJ2-7, the V gene TRBV9; tentative D call: TRBD1 (5 bases). The length of the CDR3 is 15 residues. V shed 0 bases and J shed 0 bases, with 10 bases lying between them. CDR1 and CDR2 (germline): SGDLS, YYNGEE. As DNA, the CDR3 is TGTGCCAGCAGCGTAGGACAGTCCAGCTCCTACGAGCAGTACTTC. It is translated as CASSVGQSSSYEQYF.

V is TRBV19 and J is TRBJ1-5; possibly TRBD1 for D (5 bases). The V and J ends lost 3 bases and 2 bases respectively, with 11 bases between them. The CDR3 spans 15 residues. Germline-derived CDR1 and CDR2 are LNHDA and SQIVND (reference sequence). CDR3 sequence (DNA): TGTGCCAGTAGTATTGTGGGGGTAGGCAATCAGCCCCAGCATTTT. Protein product: CASSIVGVGNQPQHF.

V is TRBV2 and J is TRBJ1-5, with D possibly TRBD1 on 6 matching bases. The CDR3 sequence is 15 residues long. Germline values: CDR1 SNHLY, CDR2 FYNNEI. V dropped 5 bases and J dropped 0 bases, with 11 bases sitting between them. The CDR3, as DNA: TGTGCCAGCAGTCTGGACAGCAGTAGCAATCAGCCCCAGCATTTT. It translates to CASSLDSSSNQPQHF.